This T cell receptor beta chain emerged from a study of T cells in Graves' hyperthyroidism and ophthalmopathy. In germline, CDR1 is SGHTA, CDR2 FQGNSA. The CDR3 has 17 amino acids. V lost 1 base and J lost 1; bases outside the gene matches: 8. Amplified TCR beta CDR3 regions derived from RNA transcripts. A set of HTBI primers served as the primers for a first-round RT-PCR of the TCR CDR3. MiXCR, applied by TCRdb to the multiplex PCR reads, yields one record per CDR3 protein. The sample includes a few hundred thousand distinct CDR3 sequences, just under 15% seen only once; the top ten take over 25%. This clonotype was observed at least ten times. PBMCs were collected from an approximately 9.2 ml volume of fresh peripheral blood.

This chain links TRBV7-2 with TRBJ2-5, with TRBD1 identical over 8 bases. The source material was blood. The sequence was collected from a woman in her twenties or thirties with Graves' hyperthyroidism. The CDR3 is CASSLGRTGTPQETQYF. The DNA for the CDR3 is TGTGCCAGCAGCTTAGGTCGGACAGGGACCCCCCAAGAGACCCAGTACTTC.